The sequence of this TCR beta chain was determined in a study of beta chain features in type 1 diabetes. General observations from the study: For Type 1 diabetes patients, all four CD4+ subsets carried TCRB CDR3s that were moderately but significantly shorter. Fewer insertions but more deletions were seen at VDJ junctions in type 1 diabetes patients.

All of the isolated RNA was reverse transcribed, so expressed TCRB transcripts were sequenced. Assay: immunoSEQ multiplex PCR; the TCRdb copy retains only in-frame clones and omits some. The sample shows 600,000 or so clones, about 14% of them seen only once. V was shortened by 0 bases and J by 0 bases, with 13 bases between the two germline ends. The CDR3 is 17 residues long. Germline V gene sequence: CDR1 SGHKS, CDR2 YYEKEE (reference sequence). On this clone: Its cognate antigen is unknown.

The chain recombines TRBV5-5 with TRBJ2-4, with D perhaps TRBD1 (5 bases). The receptor's source is a young man with type 1 diabetes. Sequences were obtained from naive CD4+ T cells from blood. CDR3 DNA: TGTGCCAGCAGCTTGGCCAAGGGGTCCATAGCCAAAAACATTCAGTACTTC. This codes for CASSLAKGSIAKNIQYF.